The 15 T cell receptor beta chains reported below all come from one sample, sequenced in a study of blood T cell repertoires in COVID-19. Assay used: immunoSEQ multiplex PCR; TCRdb lists only in-frame clones, some missing. The sample shows about 170,000 clones, more than 75% of them seen only once. Sequencing was performed on PBMCs or T cells enriched from blood (not recorded which). Receptor source: a human donor with acute COVID-19. The donor label of this sample is uncertain.

The gene calls are TRBV9 and TRBJ2-3; 12 bases agree with TRBD2. The germline V gene has CDR1 SGDLS and CDR2 YYNGEE. The length of the CDR3 is 15 residues. V was clipped by 6 bases and J by 3 bases; unmatched bases: 5. The DNA for the CDR3 is TGTGCCAGCACTCGGACTAGCGGGGCAACAGATACGCAGTATTTT. Amino acid sequence: CASTRTSGATDTQYF.

This sequence joins TRBV5-1 and TRBJ2-3, with D unresolved. Germline V gene sequence: CDR1 SGHRS, CDR2 YFSETQ. CDR3 length equals 14 residues. The germline V and J ends were trimmed by 4 bases and 1 base, with 10 bases remaining between them. CDR3 nucleotides: TGCGCCAGCAGCCCGGCGGCTGGCACAGATACGCAGTATTTT. Translated: CASSPAAGTDTQYF.

V usage is TRBV6-2 or TRBV6-3 and J usage is TRBJ2-1, with 15 nucleotides matching TRBD2. The trim removed 0 bases at V and 0 bases at J, leaving 3 bases unmatched. Per germline, CDR1 MNHEY and CDR2 SVGEGT. This CDR3 spans 19 amino acids. This chain's CDR3 is CASSYSGTSGGSSYNEQFF. The CDR3 DNA reads as TGTGCCAGCAGTTACTCAGGGACTAGCGGGGGGAGCTCCTACAATGAGCAGTTCTTC.

The V gene is TRBV7-8, the J gene TRBJ1-5, with 10 bases identical to TRBD1. CDR3 size: 16 residues. Per germline, CDR1 SGHVS and CDR2 FQNEAQ. Losses at the gene ends were 3 bases for V and 2 bases for J; bases not matched to a gene: 4. CDR3 sequence (DNA): TGTGCCAGCAGCTTTGCCGGGACAGGGGGCAATCAGCCCCAGCATTTT. Its translation is CASSFAGTGGNQPQHF.

J is TRBJ1-2 and V is TRBV7-9; D is ambiguous. Trimming removed 2 bases at V and 6 bases at J, with 13 bases between. CDR1 SEHNR and CDR2 FQNEAQ come from the germline V gene (reference sequence). CDR3 length equals 14 residues. The CDR3 here is CASSLIAGLDGYTF. CDR3 in DNA: TGTGCCAGCAGCTTAATCGCAGGTCTTGATGGCTACACCTTC.

This rearrangement joins TRBV19 to TRBJ2-5, with a tentative D call TRBD2 (7 bases). Trimming removed 6 bases from V and 2 bases from J, with 13 bases in between. Per the germline V gene, CDR1 is LNHDA and CDR2 is SQIVND (reference sequence). CDR3 size: 14 residues. This CDR3 is CASSGGPGQETQYF. The CDR3 bases are TGTGCCAGTAGCGGGGGGCCGGGACAAGAGACCCAGTACTTC.

The gene calls are TRBV19 and TRBJ2-1; the D gene is possibly TRBD2 (5 bases). The germline V and J ends were trimmed by 5 bases and 2 bases, with 13 bases remaining between them. The V gene's germline CDR1 is LNHDA and CDR2 SQIVND (reference sequence). This CDR3 spans 15 amino acids. CDR3 region: CASSAGISPYNEQFF. DNA for the CDR3: TGTGCCAGTAGTGCCGGGATTTCCCCCTACAATGAGCAGTTCTTC. The full variable domain, in which reference TRBV19 and TRBJ2-1 provide the parts outside the CDR3, is DGGITQSPKYLFRKEGQNVTLSCEQNLNHDAMYWYRQDPGQGLRLIYYSQIVNDFQKGDIAEGYSVSREKKESFPLTVTSAQKNPTAFYLCASSAGISPYNEQFFGPGTRLTVL.

The chain links TRBV27 to TRBJ2-7; the match to TRBD2 covers 7 bases. In germline, CDR1 is MNHEY, CDR2 SMNVEV (reference sequence). CDR3 length: 14 residues. Germline trimming cut 6 bases from V and 4 bases from J; bases unmatched to any gene: 9. In DNA form, the CDR3 reads TGTGCCAGCAGACCCCGGGGGAGGGAGTACGAGCAGTACTTC. It translates to CASRPRGREYEQYF.

The chain recombines TRBV30 with TRBJ2-7; TRBD1 is a possible D gene (5 bases). CDR1 and CDR2 (germline): GTSNPN, SVGIG (reference sequence). Trimming took off 1 base at V and 0 bases at J, with 19 bases between the two ends. The CDR3 spans 17 residues. DNA of the CDR3: TGTGCCTGGAGTGCCCCCAAGACAGTCCCGAGCTCCTACGAGCAGTACTTC. Encoded protein: CAWSAPKTVPSSYEQYF.

The V call is TRBV3-1 (or the pseudogene TRBV3-2), the J call TRBJ2-3; the D gene is possibly TRBD2 (6 bases). The germline CDR1 and CDR2 sequences are LGHDT and YNNKEL (reference sequence). The CDR3 is 15 residues long. Trimming left V 1 base short and J 1 base short, with 9 bases between. The CDR3 sequence is CASSQGGEGTDTQYF. CDR3 nucleotide sequence: TGTGCCAGCAGCCAAGGCGGGGAAGGCACAGATACGCAGTATTTT.

V and J are TRBV5-6 and TRBJ2-7; TRBD2 matches at 8 bases. The V gene end was trimmed by 3 bases and the J gene end by 2 bases; junction bases not matched to a gene: 7. This CDR3 comprises 15 residues. Germline CDR1 is SGHDT and CDR2 is YYEEEE. The CDR3 DNA sequence: TGTGCCAGCAGCTACCCCGGGGGGGCCCCCTACGAGCAGTACTTC. This codes for CASSYPGGAPYEQYF.

The chain links TRBV6-1 to TRBJ2-5, with TRBD1 matching 7 bases. V shed 3 bases and J 2 bases; nucleotides not matched to a gene: 12. This CDR3 has 17 amino acids. The germline V gene encodes CDR1 MNHNS and CDR2 SASEGT. The CDR3 DNA sequence: TGTGCCAGCAGTGATAAACGAGACAGGGATTGGCAAGAGACCCAGTACTTC. Amino acid sequence: CASSDKRDRDWQETQYF.

V gene TRBV19 combines with J gene TRBJ1-6, with a possible D match to TRBD1 (5 bases). The CDR3 loop spans 15 amino acids. Per the germline V gene, CDR1 is LNHDA and CDR2 is SQIVND (reference sequence). Trimming cost V 3 bases and J 7 bases, with 13 bases left between them. The CDR3 here is CASSIGGAPNSPLHF. CDR3 nucleotides: TGTGCCAGTAGTATCGGAGGGGCGCCGAATTCACCCCTCCACTTT.

The genes are TRBV21-1 and TRBJ1-2. TRBV21-1 is a pseudogene. CDR3 length equals 15 residues. The CDR3 DNA reads TGTGCCAGCAGCAAGGTCGGAGGGTTTCCCTATGGCTACACCTTC. It specifies CASSKVGGFPYGYTF.

This chain joins TRBV19 and TRBJ2-4; 10 nucleotides line up with TRBD1. The ends lost 5 bases at V and 8 bases at J; junction bases unmatched: 9. The CDR3 sequence is 15 residues long. Germline V gene data show CDR1 as LNHDA and CDR2 as SQIVND (reference sequence). CDR3: CASSPRDRGSDIQYF. CDR3 DNA sequence: TGTGCCAGTAGTCCTCGGGACAGGGGTTCGGACATTCAGTACTTC. Full variable domain (remainder filled in from reference TRBV19 and TRBJ2-4): DGGITQSPKYLFRKEGQNVTLSCEQNLNHDAMYWYRQDPGQGLRLIYYSQIVNDFQKGDIAEGYSVSREKKESFPLTVTSAQKNPTAFYLCASSPRDRGSDIQYFGAGTRLSVL.